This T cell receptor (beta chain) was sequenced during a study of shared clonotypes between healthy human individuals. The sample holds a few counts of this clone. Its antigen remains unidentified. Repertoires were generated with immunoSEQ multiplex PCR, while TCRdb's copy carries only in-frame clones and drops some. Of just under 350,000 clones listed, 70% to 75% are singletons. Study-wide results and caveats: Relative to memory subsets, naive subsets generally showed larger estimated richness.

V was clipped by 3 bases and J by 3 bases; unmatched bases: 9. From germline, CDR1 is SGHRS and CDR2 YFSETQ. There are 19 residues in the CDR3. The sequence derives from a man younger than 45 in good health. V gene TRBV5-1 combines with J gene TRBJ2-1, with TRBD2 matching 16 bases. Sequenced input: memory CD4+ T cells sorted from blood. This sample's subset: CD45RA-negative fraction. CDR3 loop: CASSSSGTSGRADYNEQFF. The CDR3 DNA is TGCGCCAGCAGCTCGTCCGGGACTAGCGGGAGGGCCGACTACAATGAGCAGTTCTTC.